Below, one TCR beta chain is given with its context. Its matching antigen is unknown. This sample was taken from a study of beta chain features in type 1 diabetes. Study-wide results and limits: Insertions at VDJ junctions were less frequent in type 1 diabetes patients. These patients also deleted more nucleotides at the same junctions. Any HLA effect on TCRB rearrangement was left unresolved by small sub-analyses.

Expressed TCRB transcripts were sequenced because the isolated RNA had all been reverse transcribed beforehand. TCRdb's copy holds only in-frame clones and misses some; the assay was immunoSEQ multiplex PCR. This sample has hundreds of thousands of clones, with roughly 70% found just once. Based on CD45RO/CCR7/CD25/CD127/CD95/CD27, CD4+ regulatory, stem cell-like memory, naive and central memory cells were sorted. Sequenced sample: naive CD4+ T cells from blood. The sequence derives from a man aged 25 to 40 in good health.

The CDR3 DNA sequence: TGTGCCATCAGTCCAACAGGGGGTTCTAGCACAGATACGCAGTATTTT. Its protein product is CAISPTGGSSTDTQYF. This rearrangement joins TRBV10-3 to TRBJ2-3; 8 bases fit TRBD1. The germline V gene has CDR1 ENHRY and CDR2 SYGVKD. V lost 5 bases, J lost 0 bases, and 7 bases stayed unmatched. The CDR3 runs to 16 residues.